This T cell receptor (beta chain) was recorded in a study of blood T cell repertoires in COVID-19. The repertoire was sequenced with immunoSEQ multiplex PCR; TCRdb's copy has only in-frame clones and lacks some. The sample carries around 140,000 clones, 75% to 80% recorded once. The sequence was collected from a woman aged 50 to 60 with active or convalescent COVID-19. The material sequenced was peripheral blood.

CDR3 DNA: TGTGCCAGCAGCTACTCCGGGACTAAGGGTGAGCAGTTCTTC. Protein: CASSYSGTKGEQFF. The chain joins TRBV4-2 to TRBJ2-1; TRBD2 agrees at 7 bases. V lost 5 bases and J lost 9; bases outside the gene matches: 10. The CDR3 runs 14 residues. CDR1 and CDR2 from the germline V gene are LGHNA and YNFKEQ.